Below are 24 T cell receptor beta chains sequenced from a single sample in a study of OX40 agonist ivuxolimab in advanced cancers. Sequencing was performed with immunoSEQ multiplex PCR; in TCRdb, only in-frame clones are kept and a portion is missing. The data contain under 100,000 clones, 75% to 90% of them singletons. The material was CD4+ or CD8+ T cells sorted from blood, obtained in a trial of the OX40 agonist ivuxolimab. The receptors were gathered from an adult with an advanced solid tumor such as melanoma, head and neck, liver or kidney cancer.

The chain has TRBV5-5 and TRBJ1-4; D possibly corresponds to TRBD1 (5 bases). V was clipped by 2 bases and J by 7 bases, with 21 bases between them. This CDR3 is built from 17 residues. Germline V gene data show CDR1 as SGHKS and CDR2 as YYEKEE (reference sequence). CDR3: CASSLRSGPDKIEKLFF. CDR3 in DNA: TGTGCCAGCAGCTTAAGGTCGGGGCCCGATAAAATTGAAAAACTGTTTTTT.

In this sample, this clone turned up a few times. J is TRBJ1-4 and V is TRBV2; 7 bases line up with TRBD1. CDR3 length: 14 residues. CDR1 is SNHLY and CDR2 is FYNNEI in the germline V gene. Losses at the gene ends were 6 bases for V and 5 bases for J; bases not matched to a gene: 6. DNA for the CDR3: TGTGCCAGCAGGCCGGGACAGATAAATGAAAAACTGTTTTTT. It codes for CASRPGQINEKLFF. The whole variable domain, filled in from reference TRBV2 and TRBJ1-4, reads EPEVTQTPSHQVTQMGQEVILRCVPISNHLYFYWYRQILGQKVEFLVSFYNNEISEKSEIFDDQFSVERPDGSNFTLKIRSTKLEDSAMYFCASRPGQINEKLFFGSGTQLSVL.

This chain uses TRBV5-4 with TRBJ2-3, with D perhaps assigned TRBD1 or TRBD2 (6 bases each). This CDR3 is 14 amino acids long. V was trimmed by 1 base and J by 4 bases, leaving 10 bases between them. CDR1 is SGHNT, CDR2 YYREEE, per germline (reference sequence). The CDR3 loop reads CASSLTGTPDTQYF. DNA for the CDR3: TGTGCCAGCAGCTTGACAGGGACTCCAGATACGCAGTATTTT.

This chain uses TRBV5-1 with TRBJ2-3; D may be TRBD1 (6 bases). The germline V and J ends were trimmed by 0 bases and 5 bases, with 19 bases remaining between them. Germline V gene data show CDR1 as SGHRS and CDR2 as YFSETQ. CDR3 length: 17 residues. The CDR3 DNA follows: TGCGCCAGCAGCTTGGAGCCCAGGGGTGGCGCGCGAGATACGCAGTATTTT. It codes for CASSLEPRGGARDTQYF.

The rearrangement links TRBV27 to TRBJ1-2; TRBD1 is a possible D gene (5 bases). CDR1 is MNHEY and CDR2 is SMNVEV in the germline V gene (reference sequence). V shed 4 bases and J shed 2 bases, with 8 bases lying between them. The CDR3 spans 13 residues. The CDR3 reads CASSWDGNYGYTF. The DNA of the CDR3 is TGTGCCAGCAGTTGGGACGGGAACTATGGCTACACCTTC.

This clone was detected a few times. The chain is built from TRBV6-6 and TRBJ1-1; no reliable D call. Per germline, CDR1 MNHNY and CDR2 SVGAGI (reference sequence). The CDR3 runs 13 residues. Trimming stripped 7 bases from V and 2 bases from J, with 11 bases between. CDR3 in DNA: TGTGCCAGCAAACTGCCCGATAACACTGAAGCTTTCTTT. It codes for CASKLPDNTEAFF.

The V call is TRBV30, the J call TRBJ2-1; D possibly corresponds to TRBD2 (6 bases). The CDR3 extends over 12 amino acids. Germline V gene lookup returns CDR1 GTSNPN and CDR2 SVGIG (reference sequence). V dropped 5 bases and J dropped 10 bases, with 15 bases sitting between them. CDR3 sequence reads: CAWGVLLAEQFF. The DNA of the CDR3 is TGTGCCTGGGGGGTCTTACTAGCAGAGCAGTTCTTC.

The chain uses TRBV10-3 and TRBJ2-7, with 12 bases lining up with TRBD1. The J segment lost 9 bases and the V segment lost 8 bases, leaving 17 bases of the junction unmatched. In germline, CDR1 is ENHRY, CDR2 SYGVKD. CDR3 length: 16 amino acids. DNA for the CDR3: TGTGCCATCGGGCCTGGGAAGGGACAGGGGGCGAGTGGGCAGTACTTC. This encodes CAIGPGKGQGASGQYF.

The chain couples TRBV6-5 to TRBJ1-2; D may be TRBD1 (5 bases). Germline CDR1 is MNHEY and CDR2 is SVGAGI. The CDR3 totals 13 residues. The V and J ends lost 8 bases and 7 bases respectively, with 17 bases between them. This CDR3 is CASSDSVFGGYTF. The CDR3 nucleotides read TGTGCCAGCTCCGACAGTGTTTTTGGTGGCTACACCTTC.

This chain links TRBV5-8 with TRBJ1-3, with a possible D match to TRBD1 (5 bases). Germline V CDR1 and CDR2: SGHTS, YDEGEE. The CDR3 is made up of 17 amino acids. Between the trimmed V and J ends, which lost 2 bases and 0 bases, there was a span of 15 bases. In DNA, the CDR3 is TGTGCCAGCAGCTTAACTGTGGGGGGTTTCTCTGGAAACACCATATATTTT. Translation: CASSLTVGGFSGNTIYF.

The rearrangement joins TRBV30 to TRBJ2-7; a weak D match, TRBD2 (6 bases). The CDR3 is 15 residues long. Trimming left V 3 bases short and J 3 bases short, with 18 bases between. The V gene's germline CDR1 is GTSNPN and CDR2 SVGIG (reference sequence). The chain's CDR3 is CAWSGGLGNNYEQYF. CDR3 coding DNA: TGTGCCTGGAGCGGAGGGCTCGGGAACAACTACGAGCAGTACTTC.

The J gene is TRBJ2-7, the V gene TRBV6-5, with TRBD2 matching over 8 bases. With V trimmed by 6 bases and J by 5 bases, 12 bases remained unmatched. Looked up from germline, CDR1 is MNHEY and CDR2 is SVGAGI. The CDR3 is 15 amino acids. CDR3 nucleotides: TGTGCCAGCAGCCCCGCGGTGACTAGCGACCACGAGCAGTACTTC. Residues: CASSPAVTSDHEQYF.

The chain couples TRBV25-1 to TRBJ2-1; D unresolved. CDR1 is MGHDK and CDR2 is SYGVNS in the germline V gene. Trimming left V 1 base short and J 4 bases short, with 14 bases between. The CDR3 length is 16 residues. Here the CDR3 DNA reads TGTGCCAGCAGTGAATCCGGGCCGTTCCCTTACAATGAGCAGTTCTTC. Translation gives CASSESGPFPYNEQFF.

The sample holds a few counts of this clone. The J gene is TRBJ1-2, the V gene TRBV2; D is unclear. This CDR3 contains 13 residues. Germline V CDR1 and CDR2: SNHLY, FYNNEI. The V end was cut by 6 bases, the J end by 11 bases, with 19 bases between. Here the CDR3 DNA reads TGTGCCAGCAGCGAGAACTTGCAGAGGACTTACACCTTC. Protein: CASSENLQRTYTF.

This chain connects TRBV11-1 to TRBJ2-5; 15 nucleotides agree with TRBD2. This CDR3 is built from 15 residues. The J segment lost 5 bases and the V segment lost 4 bases, leaving 2 bases of the junction unmatched. CDR1 is SGHAT, CDR2 FQDESV, per germline (reference sequence). The CDR3 sequence: CASSSGLAGGETQYF. The CDR3 nucleotides are TGTGCCAGCAGCTCGGGACTAGCGGGGGGCGAGACCCAGTACTTC.

V and J are TRBV9 and TRBJ2-3, with 9 bases that match TRBD2. This CDR3 is built from 14 residues. Germline assignment: CDR1 SGDLS and CDR2 YYNGEE. V was clipped by 3 bases and J by 4 bases; unmatched bases: 3. The CDR3 reads CASSASGNSDTQYF. The DNA for the CDR3 is TGTGCCAGCAGCGCTAGCGGGAACTCAGATACGCAGTATTTT.

The chain uses TRBV7-9 and TRBJ1-2; D is possibly TRBD1 (5 bases). CDR3 length equals 13 residues. Trimming took 3 bases from V and 2 from J, leaving 7 bases between them. CDR1 and CDR2 (germline): SEHNR, FQNEAQ (reference sequence). The CDR3 is CASSFGTNYGYTF. The DNA for the CDR3 is TGTGCCAGCAGCTTCGGGACCAACTATGGCTACACCTTC.

The chain uses TRBV4-2 and TRBJ2-5, with D possibly TRBD1 on 5 matching bases. This CDR3 is 15 amino acids long. Germline V gene data show CDR1 as LGHNA and CDR2 as YNFKEQ. Trimming took 0 bases from V and 4 from J, leaving 12 bases between them. CDR3 sequence reads: CASSQEQPGRETQYF. The CDR3 nucleotides are TGTGCCAGCAGCCAAGAGCAGCCAGGGCGAGAGACCCAGTACTTC.

The V and J genes are TRBV27 and TRBJ1-5; D gene uncertain. Germline V CDR1 and CDR2: MNHEY, SMNVEV (reference sequence). Trimming stripped 3 bases from V and 1 base from J, with 10 bases between. The CDR3 covers 15 residues. In DNA, the CDR3 is TGTGCCAGCAGTTTGGGGTCAGCCAGCAATCAGCCCCAGCATTTT. This gives the protein CASSLGSASNQPQHF.

The chain links TRBV19 to TRBJ2-3, with 11 bases that match TRBD1. Germline CDR1 reads LNHDA; CDR2 reads SQIVND (reference sequence). V lost 4 bases, J lost 4 bases, and 4 bases stayed unmatched. The CDR3 is 15 amino acids. CDR3 bases: TGTGCCAGTAGTAACAGGACAGGGGGCGCAGATACGCAGTATTTT. As protein: CASSNRTGGADTQYF.

In this sample, this clone turned up a few times. The chain couples TRBV20-1 to TRBJ1-1; no reliable D call. The CDR3 spans 10 residues. The germline gives CDR1 DFQATT, CDR2 SNEGSKA (reference sequence). The V end was cut by 3 bases, the J end by 7 bases, with 6 bases between. The CDR3 loop is CSASQNEAFF. The CDR3 DNA reads as TGCAGTGCTAGTCAAAATGAAGCTTTCTTT.

The rearrangement uses TRBV4-3 and TRBJ2-7, with 8 bases fitting TRBD1. This CDR3 is 14 amino acids long. V lost 4 bases, J lost 1 base, and 3 bases stayed unmatched. Germline CDR1 is LGHNA and CDR2 is YSLEER. In DNA, the CDR3 is TGCGCCAGCAGCCTCGGACAGGGTTCCTACGAGCAGTACTTC. Its translation: CASSLGQGSYEQYF.

V and J are TRBV7-8 and TRBJ2-7, with 8 bases fitting TRBD1. Germline V gives CDR1 SGHVS, CDR2 FQNEAQ. CDR3 length: 14 residues. V shed 1 base, J shed 4 bases, and the junction held 3 bases outside the gene matches. CDR3 sequence: CASSLGRGRYEQYF. The CDR3 bases are TGTGCCAGCAGCTTAGGCAGGGGGCGGTACGAGCAGTACTTC.

The J gene is TRBJ2-7, the V gene TRBV7-9; 10 nucleotides align to TRBD1. Germline V lookup: CDR1 SEHNR, CDR2 FQNEAQ (reference sequence). This CDR3 is 14 amino acids long. Germline trimming cut 5 bases from V and 5 bases from J; bases unmatched to any gene: 6. The chain's CDR3 is CASSRTGTGDEQYF. CDR3 sequence (DNA): TGTGCCAGCAGCCGTACCGGGACAGGGGACGAGCAGTACTTC.